This entry lists 18 T cell receptor beta chains sequenced from one sample in a study of blood T cell repertoires in COVID-19. Assay used: immunoSEQ multiplex PCR; TCRdb lists only in-frame clones, some missing. The data show over 85,000 clones, around 87% seen once. Material: peripheral blood. The receptors derive from a human donor with acute or convalescent COVID-19. The donor label of this sample is uncertain.

V gene TRBV14 combines with J gene TRBJ2-3, with 15 bases matching TRBD2. This CDR3 has 16 residues. Germline values: CDR1 SGHDN, CDR2 FVKESK. V was clipped by 4 bases and J by 9 bases; unmatched bases: 8. CDR3: CASSRGLAGGLITQYF. In DNA form, the CDR3 reads TGTGCCAGCAGCCGAGGACTAGCGGGGGGGCTCATAACGCAGTATTTT.

This clone appeared once. The V call is TRBV14, the J call TRBJ2-7; possible D gene TRBD1, 6 bases. The germline V gene has CDR1 SGHDN and CDR2 FVKESK. With 3 bases removed from V and 3 bases from J, the gap between germline ends came to 12 bases. The CDR3 runs 14 residues. DNA of the CDR3: TGTGCCAGCAGCCAGCCCGACAGGATCTACGAGCAGTACTTC. Translation: CASSQPDRIYEQYF.

This clone was detected only a few times. The chain links TRBV3-1 (or the pseudogene TRBV3-2) to TRBJ2-2; the match to TRBD1 covers 7 bases. J gave up 3 bases and V 4 bases, and 2 bases lay outside the gene matches. This CDR3 has 14 amino acids. Germline CDR1 and CDR2: LGHDT and YNNKEL (reference sequence). This CDR3 is CASSRDRYTGELFF. The CDR3 nucleotides are TGTGCCAGCAGCCGGGACAGATACACCGGGGAGCTGTTTTTT.

The chain employs TRBV6-5 and TRBJ2-1; 9 nucleotides match TRBD2. The V gene's germline CDR1 is MNHEY and CDR2 SVGAGI. CDR3 length: 15 amino acids. V shed 6 bases and J 6 bases; nucleotides not matched to a gene: 9. This CDR3 reads CASSSRGGEGNEQFF. In DNA form, the CDR3 reads TGTGCCAGCAGCAGCCGCGGGGGGGAGGGCAATGAGCAGTTCTTC.

The chain recombines TRBV7-2 with TRBJ2-6; 8 bases line up with TRBD2. V shed 5 bases and J 0 bases; nucleotides not matched to a gene: 12. The germline V gene has CDR1 SGHTA and CDR2 FQGNSA. The CDR3 loop spans 19 amino acids. CDR3 bases: TGTGCCAGCAGCCCAGGACGGGGGGGCGCGCACTCTGGGGCCAACGTCCTGACTTTC. It codes for CASSPGRGGAHSGANVLTF.

This chain joins TRBV5-1 and TRBJ2-3; 9 positions match TRBD1. V shed 2 bases, J shed 5 bases, and the junction held 3 bases outside the gene matches. The V gene's germline CDR1 is SGHRS and CDR2 YFSETQ. The CDR3 runs 14 residues. The CDR3 sequence is CASSFTGGIDTQYF. DNA of the CDR3: TGCGCCAGCAGCTTCACAGGGGGCATAGATACGCAGTATTTT.

This clone was seen a single time. Other DNA sequences from this sample encode an identical CDR3 as well. The chain employs TRBV5-1 and TRBJ2-7, with 7 bases that match TRBD1. With V trimmed by 4 bases and J by 2 bases, 3 bases remained unmatched. Germline V gives CDR1 SGHRS, CDR2 YFSETQ. There are 13 residues in the CDR3. The CDR3 DNA is TGCGCCAGCAGCCCCGACAGGGCCTACGAGCAGTACTTC. Its protein product is CASSPDRAYEQYF.

This chain links TRBV5-4 with TRBJ2-5; 8 bases are a match to TRBD1. CDR3 size: 13 residues. With 2 bases clipped from V and 6 bases from J, the junction kept 3 bases outside the gene matches. Germline loops: CDR1 SGHNT, CDR2 YYREEE (reference sequence). The CDR3 loop reads CASSFDRGKTQYF. The CDR3 nucleotides read TGTGCCAGCAGCTTCGACAGGGGAAAGACCCAGTACTTC.

The rearrangement links TRBV11-3 to TRBJ2-7; D is perhaps TRBD2 (6 bases). CDR1 and CDR2 (germline): SGHNT, YENEEA. The CDR3 spans 15 residues. Between the trimmed V and J ends, which lost 5 bases and 3 bases, there was a span of 17 bases. Written as DNA, the CDR3 is TGTGCCAGCAGCCCCGGCGAAGGGGAGGACTACGAGCAGTACTTC. Amino acid sequence: CASSPGEGEDYEQYF.

The chain couples TRBV28 to TRBJ1-5; D remains ambiguous. CDR1 is MDHEN and CDR2 is SYDVKM in the germline V gene. Trimming pared 2 bases from V and 4 bases from J, leaving 6 bases between. This CDR3 is 13 amino acids long. CDR3 DNA sequence: TGTGCCAGCAGTTTACTAGGAAATCAGCCCCAGCATTTT. Protein: CASSLLGNQPQHF.

V usage is TRBV10-2 and J usage is TRBJ2-7, with D unresolved. The CDR3 runs to 14 residues. V lost 7 bases and J 7 bases, leaving 20 bases between the germline ends. The germline V gene encodes CDR1 WSHSY and CDR2 SAAADI. The CDR3 reads CASKANDGTEEQYF. DNA of the CDR3: TGCGCCAGCAAAGCAAACGACGGAACGGAGGAGCAGTACTTC.

The chain joins TRBV28 to TRBJ1-1; D is uncertain. The CDR3 extends over 15 amino acids. Germline V gene data show CDR1 as MDHEN and CDR2 as SYDVKM. V was shortened by 3 bases and J by 4 bases, with 15 bases between the two germline ends. The CDR3 DNA reads TGTGCCAGCAGTTTTAGTAGGGCCAGCGGCACTGAAGCTTTCTTT. It codes for CASSFSRASGTEAFF.

The V call is TRBV2, the J call TRBJ1-5; D is uncertain. The length of the CDR3 is 13 residues. Germline-derived CDR1 and CDR2 are SNHLY and FYNNEI. The V end lost 3 bases, the J end lost 7 bases, and 10 bases lay between the germline ends. The CDR3 spells CASSDSVFQPQHF. The CDR3 region has the DNA TGTGCCAGCAGTGATTCTGTTTTCCAGCCCCAGCATTTT. Complete variable domain (other parts from reference TRBV2 and TRBJ1-5): EPEVTQTPSHQVTQMGQEVILRCVPISNHLYFYWYRQILGQKVEFLVSFYNNEISEKSEIFDDQFSVERPDGSNFTLKIRSTKLEDSAMYFCASSDSVFQPQHFGDGTRLSIL.

This chain links TRBV6-5 with TRBJ2-1; D is possibly TRBD1 (5 bases). With 6 bases removed from V and 6 bases from J, the gap between germline ends came to 18 bases. CDR1 is MNHEY, CDR2 SVGAGI, per germline. CDR3 length equals 15 residues. The chain's CDR3 is CASSPGRVQVNEQFF. The CDR3 nucleotides read TGTGCCAGCAGCCCCGGCAGGGTGCAGGTCAATGAGCAGTTCTTC.

V is TRBV18 and J is TRBJ1-6, with D unresolved. V dropped 4 bases and J dropped 0 bases, with 13 bases sitting between them. This CDR3 comprises 17 residues. The germline CDR1 and CDR2 sequences are KGHSH and LQKENI. Here the CDR3 DNA reads TGTGCCAGCTCACACCGGGTAGGTAGCTCCTATAATTCACCCCTCCACTTT. Translated: CASSHRVGSSYNSPLHF.

The chain employs TRBV6-5 and TRBJ1-1; no clear D. Trimming took 4 bases from V and 3 from J, leaving 15 bases between them. CDR3 length: 15 amino acids. From germline, CDR1 is MNHEY and CDR2 SVGAGI. The CDR3: CASSFLGVGDTEAFF. In DNA, the CDR3 is TGTGCCAGCAGTTTCCTAGGTGTCGGTGACACTGAAGCTTTCTTT.

This clone showed up just a few times. The V call is TRBV7-9, the J call TRBJ1-5; the D gene is possibly TRBD1 (5 bases). CDR3 length: 14 amino acids. CDR1 is SEHNR, CDR2 FQNEAQ, per germline (reference sequence). Between the trimmed V and J ends, which lost 1 base and 7 bases, there was a span of 11 bases. CDR3 loop: CASSLGGARQPQHF. CDR3 nucleotides: TGTGCCAGCAGCTTAGGCGGGGCGAGGCAGCCCCAGCATTTT.

This sequence joins TRBV7-9 and TRBJ2-7; no reliable D call. This CDR3 has 14 residues. Germline CDR1 and CDR2: SEHNR and FQNEAQ (reference sequence). V shed 1 base and J shed 6 bases, with 13 bases lying between them. The CDR3 reads CASSLGDTPSEQYF. The CDR3 DNA reads as TGTGCCAGCAGCTTAGGTGACACCCCGTCCGAGCAGTACTTC.